Shown below are 26 T cell receptor beta chains from a single sample sequenced in a study of T cell changes during pregnancy in multiple sclerosis. Data came from immunoSEQ multiplex PCR; TCRdb stores just in-frame clones and leaves some out. The sample has over 55,000 clones, 85% to 95% seen once. Here the sequenced sample was CD8+ T cells from peripheral blood mononuclear cells, taken in the third trimester of pregnancy. The source is a female donor in good health, enrolled as a control in a pregnancy study.

This chain uses TRBV27 with TRBJ1-5; maybe TRBD1 (6 bases). The length of the CDR3 is 15 residues. Trimming removed 2 bases from V and 3 bases from J, with 11 bases in between. Germline values: CDR1 MNHEY, CDR2 SMNVEV (reference sequence). The CDR3 sequence: CASSLVAGDNQPQHF. For the CDR3, the DNA is TGTGCCAGCAGTTTAGTGGCAGGGGACAATCAGCCCCAGCATTTT.

The chain has TRBV28 and TRBJ2-7, with TRBD1 matching 9 bases. Germline V CDR1 and CDR2: MDHEN, SYDVKM. Losses at the gene ends were 6 bases for V and 5 bases for J; bases not matched to a gene: 11. The CDR3 totals 15 residues. CDR3 bases: TGTGCCAGCAGACCACAGGGGGCGGGATTCAACGAGCAGTACTTC. Translated: CASRPQGAGFNEQYF.

V gene TRBV30 combines with J gene TRBJ2-7; tentative D call: TRBD2 (6 bases). The ends were cut back, 0 bases at V and 6 bases at J, with 12 bases in the middle. The germline V gene encodes CDR1 GTSNPN and CDR2 SVGIG (reference sequence). The CDR3 runs 13 residues. CDR3 bases: TGTGCCTGGAGTGTGGGCGTCGGGGGCGAGCAGTACTTC. It translates to CAWSVGVGGEQYF.

Only one count was recorded for this clone. The V and J genes are TRBV16 and TRBJ1-2; 10 nucleotides match TRBD1. This CDR3 has 15 amino acids. Germline values: CDR1 KGHSY, CDR2 FQNENV. J lost 6 bases, V lost 0 bases, and 4 bases had no gene match. The CDR3 protein is CASSQSETGGHGYTF. CDR3 sequence (DNA): TGTGCCAGCAGCCAATCCGAGACAGGGGGCCATGGCTACACCTTC.

The chain joins TRBV6-5 to TRBJ2-7; tentative D call: TRBD2 (6 bases). The CDR3 sequence is 16 residues long. Trimming stripped 0 bases from V and 5 bases from J, with 17 bases between. The germline gives CDR1 MNHEY, CDR2 SVGAGI. CDR3 in amino acids: CASSYSVTEGGDEQYF. CDR3 sequence (DNA): TGTGCCAGCAGTTACTCGGTCACGGAGGGTGGTGACGAGCAGTACTTC.

The rearrangement joins TRBV4-2 to TRBJ2-7, with 7 bases identical to TRBD1. The CDR3 consists of 15 residues. Germline V gene data show CDR1 as LGHNA and CDR2 as YNFKEQ. V shed 4 bases, J shed 2 bases, and the junction held 8 bases outside the gene matches. CDR3: CASSPNRDSTYEQYF. In DNA, the CDR3 is TGTGCCAGCAGCCCTAACCGGGACAGTACCTACGAGCAGTACTTC.

The CDR3 DNA is TGTGCCAGCAGCCCGGAGGGGCCCATGAACACTGAAGCTTTCTTT. Protein sequence: CASSPEGPMNTEAFF. The chain recombines TRBV14 with TRBJ1-1; D is perhaps TRBD1 (5 bases). This CDR3 is built from 15 residues. V dropped 4 bases and J dropped 0 bases, with 12 bases sitting between them. Germline loops: CDR1 SGHDN, CDR2 FVKESK. Supplemented by reference TRBV14 and TRBJ1-1, the full variable domain reads EAGVTQFPSHSVIEKGQTVTLRCDPISGHDNLYWYRRVMGKEIKFLLHFVKESKQDESGMPNNRFLAERTGGTYSTLKVQPAELEDSGVYFCASSPEGPMNTEAFFGQGTRLTVV.

The chain's CDR3 is CASRQGNGYTF. The CDR3 nucleotides read TGTGCCAGCAGGCAGGGAAATGGCTACACCTTC. The chain joins TRBV6-5 to TRBJ1-2, with D possibly TRBD1 on 5 matching bases. In germline, CDR1 is MNHEY, CDR2 SVGAGI. V was cut by 6 bases and J by 6 bases, with 8 bases left in between. The CDR3 loop spans 11 amino acids.

The chain is built from TRBV4-1 and TRBJ2-7, with 8 nucleotides matching TRBD1. From germline, CDR1 is MGHRA and CDR2 YSYEKL. This CDR3 spans 15 amino acids. Trimming took 1 base from V and 4 from J; bases not matched to a gene: 6. The CDR3 protein is CASSQGQGLYYEQYF. The CDR3 DNA reads as TGCGCCAGCAGCCAAGGACAGGGGTTGTATTACGAGCAGTACTTC.

V usage is TRBV6-4 and J usage is TRBJ2-6; a possible D gene is TRBD1 (6 bases). The germline gives CDR1 MRHNA, CDR2 SNTAGT. The CDR3 totals 16 residues. The V and J ends lost 4 bases and 2 bases respectively, with 12 bases between them. The CDR3 DNA follows: TGTGCCAGCAGTGTGGCGCCAGGGGCTGGGGCCAACGTCCTGACTTTC. Encoded protein: CASSVAPGAGANVLTF.

The V and J genes are TRBV27 and TRBJ1-2; 11 bases line up with TRBD1. Germline-derived CDR1 and CDR2 are MNHEY and SMNVEV (reference sequence). This CDR3 has 14 residues. The V and J ends lost 5 bases and 8 bases, in that order; junction bases with no gene match: 7. CDR3 DNA sequence: TGTGCCAGCAGTCCCGGACAGGGGGCCTGGGGCTACACCTTC. Amino acids: CASSPGQGAWGYTF.

In DNA form, the CDR3 reads TGTGCCAGCAGCTACCCGGGACAGAGCTCCTACGAGCAGTACTTC. This encodes CASSYPGQSSYEQYF. This chain uses TRBV7-2 with TRBJ2-7; 7 bases are shared with TRBD1. The germline gives CDR1 SGHTA, CDR2 FQGNSA. There are 15 residues in the CDR3. V was clipped by 4 bases and J by 0 bases; unmatched bases: 6.

This chain uses TRBV7-9 with TRBJ1-1, with D perhaps TRBD1 (6 bases). The germline V and J ends were trimmed by 1 base and 0 bases, with 15 bases remaining between them. Germline CDR1 reads SEHNR; CDR2 reads FQNEAQ (reference sequence). CDR3 length equals 17 residues. As DNA, the CDR3 is TGTGCCAGCAGCTTAGGGGAGACGGGACAAATGAACACTGAAGCTTTCTTT. Amino acids: CASSLGETGQMNTEAFF.

The chain carries TRBV4-1 and TRBJ2-5; weak D call: TRBD2 (5 bases). The V end was cut by 0 bases, the J end by 5 bases, with 10 bases between. This CDR3 is built from 14 residues. Germline values: CDR1 MGHRA, CDR2 YSYEKL. Here the CDR3 reads CASSQERVGETQYF. CDR3 DNA: TGCGCCAGCAGCCAAGAGCGGGTAGGGGAGACCCAGTACTTC.

The chain links TRBV6-1 to TRBJ1-2; TRBD1 is a possible D gene (5 bases). The CDR3 is 15 residues long. Trimming removed 6 bases at V and 0 bases at J, with 14 bases between. Germline V gene data show CDR1 as MNHNS and CDR2 as SASEGT. CDR3 amino acids: CASSLTGLANYGYTF. The DNA of the CDR3 is TGTGCCAGCAGCTTAACAGGCTTAGCTAACTATGGCTACACCTTC.

The chain couples TRBV27 to TRBJ2-3, with 7 positions matching TRBD1. The V gene end was trimmed by 3 bases and the J gene end by 2 bases; junction bases not matched to a gene: 5. The CDR3 length is 15 residues. Germline CDR1 reads MNHEY; CDR2 reads SMNVEV (reference sequence). The CDR3 nucleotides read TGTGCCAGCAGTTTGGGGGACAGAAACACAGATACGCAGTATTTT. This encodes CASSLGDRNTDTQYF.

The chain couples TRBV13 to TRBJ2-5; D perhaps matches TRBD1 (5 bases). The CDR3 is 13 amino acids. V gave up 1 base and J gave up 7 bases, with 10 bases separating them. CDR1 is PRHDT, CDR2 FYEKMQ, per germline (reference sequence). The CDR3, as DNA: TGTGCCAGCAGCTTAGACCAGGGTGTGACCCAGTACTTC. This codes for CASSLDQGVTQYF. Looking up the rest from reference TRBV13 and TRBJ2-5 gives the full variable domain: AAGVIQSPRHLIKEKRETATLKCYPIPRHDTVYWYQQGPGQDPQFLISFYEKMQSDKGSIPDRFSAQQFSDYHSELNMSSLELGDSALYFCASSLDQGVTQYFGPGTRLLVL.

This clone was counted a single time. The chain employs TRBV7-9 and TRBJ1-2; 7 positions match TRBD1. Looked up from germline, CDR1 is SEHNR and CDR2 is FQNEAQ (reference sequence). This CDR3 has 15 residues. J lost 2 bases, V lost 4 bases, and 7 bases had no gene match. For the CDR3, the DNA is TGTGCCAGCAGCTCTTACGACAGGGACAACTATGGCTACACCTTC. It is translated as CASSSYDRDNYGYTF.

The J gene is TRBJ2-7, the V gene TRBV27, with a tentative D call TRBD1 (7 bases). The V gene's germline CDR1 is MNHEY and CDR2 SMNVEV (reference sequence). This CDR3 spans 13 amino acids. V was shortened by 5 bases and J by 5 bases, with 13 bases between the two germline ends. This CDR3 is CASSTGERDEQYF. The CDR3, as DNA: TGTGCCAGCAGTACAGGGGAGCGGGACGAGCAGTACTTC.

In its sample, this clone was seen once. The chain carries TRBV15 and TRBJ2-3, with D hard to call. The V gene lost 1 base and the J gene lost 5 bases, with 10 bases spanning the gap. CDR1 is LNHNV and CDR2 is YYDKDF in the germline V gene (reference sequence). This CDR3 is built from 14 residues. CDR3 sequence: CATSRGLLEDTQYF. In DNA form, the CDR3 reads TGTGCCACCAGCAGAGGACTCCTCGAAGATACGCAGTATTTT.

This rearrangement joins TRBV9 to TRBJ2-7, with 7 positions matching TRBD2. V trimming: 4 bases; J trimming: 1 base; junction bases outside the gene matches: 8. CDR3 size: 15 residues. CDR1 is SGDLS and CDR2 is YYNGEE in the germline V gene. CDR3 bases: TGTGCCAGCAGCCCCTGGCGGGGGTCGTCCTACGAGCAGTACTTC. Translated, it gives CASSPWRGSSYEQYF.

Here the CDR3 DNA reads TGCGCCAGCAGCCACCGACAGGGGGCTCACACCGGGGAGCTGTTTTTT. Translated, it gives CASSHRQGAHTGELFF. The chain links TRBV4-3 to TRBJ2-2, with 10 bases that match TRBD1. Germline loops: CDR1 LGHNA, CDR2 YSLEER. The CDR3 spans 16 residues. V was clipped by 3 bases and J by 3 bases; unmatched bases: 4.

The chain employs TRBV5-1 and TRBJ2-5; 14 bases fit TRBD2. The CDR3 totals 15 residues. V lost 4 bases and J lost 4; bases outside the gene matches: 3. CDR1 and CDR2 (germline): SGHRS, YFSETQ. CDR3 loop: CASSPGTSGGETQYF. CDR3 nucleotide sequence: TGCGCCAGCAGCCCTGGGACTAGCGGGGGAGAGACCCAGTACTTC.

The chain couples TRBV7-9 to TRBJ2-2; 8 nucleotides align to TRBD1. V lost 3 bases to trimming and J lost 2 bases; unmatched junction nucleotides: 8. Germline CDR1 is SEHNR and CDR2 is FQNEAQ (reference sequence). The CDR3 has 17 amino acids. CDR3 protein: CASSLYRDRLNTGELFF. In DNA form, the CDR3 reads TGTGCCAGCAGCTTGTACCGGGACAGGCTTAACACCGGGGAGCTGTTTTTT.

The V and J genes are TRBV30 and TRBJ1-5; the D is unclear. V was pared by 2 bases and J by 4 bases, with 9 bases between. CDR3 size: 13 residues. CDR1 and CDR2 (germline): GTSNPN, SVGIG (reference sequence). CDR3 nucleotide sequence: TGTGCCTGGAGTAGAGGTTATAATCAGCCCCAGCATTTT. Its translation is CAWSRGYNQPQHF.

The genes are TRBV19 and TRBJ1-2; the D gene is possibly TRBD1 (6 bases). Germline V gives CDR1 LNHDA, CDR2 SQIVND (reference sequence). Trimming cost V 11 bases and J 4 bases, with 14 bases left between them. There are 12 residues in the CDR3. The CDR3 is CAASGTPYGYTF. The CDR3, as DNA: TGTGCCGCATCGGGGACACCCTATGGCTACACCTTC. The full variable domain, with the rest looked up from reference TRBV19 and TRBJ1-2, is DGGITQSPKYLFRKEGQNVTLSCEQNLNHDAMYWYRQDPGQGLRLIYYSQIVNDFQKGDIAEGYSVSREKKESFPLTVTSAQKNPTAFYLCAASGTPYGYTFGSGTRLTVV.